This TCR beta chain is drawn from a study of T-cell reconstitution after alpha-beta-depleted transplantation in children. Molecular barcoding with unique molecular identifiers was used for the TCRbeta library. TCRdb used MiXCR to reprocess the PCR reads, holding one entry per CDR3 protein. The top ten clones hold nearly 6.5% of a sample with nearly 250,000 distinct CDR3 sequences, under 9.5% of them seen once. Overall study findings and caveats: Approximately two months post-transplant, alpha-beta T cells reportedly originated from several hundred expanded graft clones. One year post-transplant, T-cell counts and diversity were largely derived from T cells produced anew.

This clonotype was seen only a few times. Antigen unknown. The germline V and J ends were trimmed by 2 bases and 2 bases, with 6 bases remaining between them. There are 13 residues in the CDR3. The genes are TRBV12-3 or TRBV12-4 and TRBJ1-2; D remains unclear. This clonotype was obtained from a male patient aged 5 to 17 who had a stem cell transplant for acute lymphoblastic leukemia, so the T cells may come from the graft donor. The input for sequencing was PBMCs, mostly from graft donor cells, taken 180 days after TCRalphabeta/CD19-depleted stem cell transplant. The CDR3 here is CASSLHRNYGYTF. CDR3 bases: TGTGCCAGCAGTTTACACCGCAACTATGGCTACACCTTC.